The T cell receptor beta chain described here comes from a study of cytomegalovirus exposure and HLA in healthy donors. On the study more broadly: In an earlier analysis, approximately 120 million unique TCR beta sequences were found from some 200 million T cells.

Donors sampled were nominally healthy, though unrecorded immune exposures were likely. The CDR3 runs to 14 residues. With 2 bases removed from V and 3 bases from J, the gap between germline ends came to 11 bases. CDR1 and CDR2 from the germline V gene are SGHDT and YYEEEE. PCR involved 60 Vbeta and 13 Jbeta primers. The repertoire was sequenced with immunoSEQ multiplex PCR; TCRdb's copy has only in-frame clones and lacks some. The sample has approximately 120,000 clones; 81% are singletons. The V call is TRBV5-6, the J call TRBJ1-1; no firm D call. This receptor was obtained from a man aged 18 to 29 in good health and CMV-seropositive. Input material: PBMCs. CDR3 loop: CASSLQDTYTEAFF. The CDR3 bases are TGTGCCAGCAGCTTACAAGACACTTACACTGAAGCTTTCTTT. The full variable domain, its missing parts supplied by reference TRBV5-6 and TRBJ1-1, is DAGVTQSPTHLIKTRGQQVTLRCSPKSGHDTVSWYQQALGQGPQFIFQYYEEEERQRGNFPDRFSGHQFPNYSSELNVNALLLGDSALYLCASSLQDTYTEAFFGQGTRLTVV.